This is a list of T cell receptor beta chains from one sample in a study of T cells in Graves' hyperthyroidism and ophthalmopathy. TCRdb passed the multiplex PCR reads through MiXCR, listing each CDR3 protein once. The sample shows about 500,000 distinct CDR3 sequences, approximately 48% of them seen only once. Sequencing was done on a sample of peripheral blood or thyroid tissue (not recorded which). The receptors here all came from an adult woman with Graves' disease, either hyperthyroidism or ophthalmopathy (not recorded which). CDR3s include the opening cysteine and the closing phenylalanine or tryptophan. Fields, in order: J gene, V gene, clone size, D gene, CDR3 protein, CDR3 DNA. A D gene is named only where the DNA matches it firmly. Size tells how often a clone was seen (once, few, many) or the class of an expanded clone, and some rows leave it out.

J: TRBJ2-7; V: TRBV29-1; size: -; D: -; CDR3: CSVVERGTVYEQYF; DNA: TGCAGCGTTGTTGAAAGGGGAACAGTGTACGAGCAGTACTTC
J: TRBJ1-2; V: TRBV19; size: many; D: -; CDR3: CASTYPSRDPKAHGYTF; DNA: TGTGCCAGTACCTACCCATCCCGGGACCCCAAGGCCCATGGCTACACCTTC
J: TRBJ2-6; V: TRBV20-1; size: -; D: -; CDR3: CSAREGAGANVLTF; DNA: TGCAGTGCTAGAGAGGGGGCTGGGGCCAACGTCCTGACTTTC
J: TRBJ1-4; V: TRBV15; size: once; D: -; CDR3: CATSREPMMAGADEKLFF; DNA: TGTGCCACCAGCAGAGAACCAATGATGGCAGGGGCAGATGAAAAACTGTTTTTT
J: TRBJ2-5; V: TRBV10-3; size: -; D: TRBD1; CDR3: CAISEATGKGTQYF; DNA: TGTGCCATCAGTGAGGCGACAGGGAAGGGGACCCAGTACTTC
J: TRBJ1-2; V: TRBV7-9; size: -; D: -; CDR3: CASSLSKEYTF; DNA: TGTGCCAGCAGCCTGAGCAAGGAGTACACTTTC
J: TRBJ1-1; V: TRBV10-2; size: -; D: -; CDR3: CASSEISGTEAFF; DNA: TGCGCCAGCAGTGAGATCAGTGGCACTGAAGCTTTCTTT
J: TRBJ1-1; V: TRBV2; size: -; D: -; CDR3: CASRPRQNTEAFF; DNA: TGTGCCAGCAGGCCCAGACAGAACACTGAAGCTTTCTTT
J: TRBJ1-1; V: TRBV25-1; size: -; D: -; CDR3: CASSPLGRNTEAFF; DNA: TGTGCCAGCAGTCCCCTTGGACGGAACACTGAAGCTTTCTTT
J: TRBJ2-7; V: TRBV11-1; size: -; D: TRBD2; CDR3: CASGRNSGSSYEQYF; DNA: TGTGCCAGCGGAAGGAATAGCGGGAGCTCCTACGAGCAGTACTTC
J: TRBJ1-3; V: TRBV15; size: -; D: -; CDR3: CATSGGSGNTIYF; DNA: TGTGCCACCAGCGGGGGAAGTGGAAACACCATATATTTT
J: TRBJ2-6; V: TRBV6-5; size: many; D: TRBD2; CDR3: CASSRGAGANVLTF; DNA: TGTGCCAGCAGCCGGGGGGCTGGGGCCAACGTCCTGACTTTC
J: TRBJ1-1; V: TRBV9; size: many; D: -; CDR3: CASSPHVGSTEAFF; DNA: TGTGCCAGCAGCCCCCATGTGGGTTCCACTGAAGCTTTCTTT
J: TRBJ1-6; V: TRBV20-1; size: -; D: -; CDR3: CSARTTNSPLHF; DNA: TGCAGTGCTAGAACAACAAATTCACCCCTCCACTTT
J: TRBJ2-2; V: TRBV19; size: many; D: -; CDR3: CASRVAAGNTGELFF; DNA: TGTGCCAGTAGAGTGGCAGCGGGTAACACCGGGGAGCTGTTTTTT
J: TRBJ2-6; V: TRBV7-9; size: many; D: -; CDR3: CASSLVWDGANVLTF; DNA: TGTGCCAGCAGCTTAGTTTGGGATGGGGCCAACGTCCTGACTTTC
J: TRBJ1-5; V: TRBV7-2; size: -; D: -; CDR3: CASSEGGLAAYEHF; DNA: TGTGCCAGCAGCGAAGGGGGGCTAGCGGCCTACGAGCATTTT
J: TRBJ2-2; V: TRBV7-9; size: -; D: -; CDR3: CASSLAGAHPGELFF; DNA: TGTGCCAGCAGCTTGGCCGGGGCCCACCCCGGGGAGCTGTTTTTT
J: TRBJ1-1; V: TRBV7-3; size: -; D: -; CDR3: CASSLTAGENEAFF; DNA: TGTGCCAGCAGCTTAACGGCAGGAGAGAACGAAGCTTTCTTT
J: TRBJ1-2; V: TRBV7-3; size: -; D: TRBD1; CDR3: CASSLKQGASKGYTF; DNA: TGTGCCAGCAGCTTAAAACAGGGGGCGTCAAAAGGCTACACCTTC
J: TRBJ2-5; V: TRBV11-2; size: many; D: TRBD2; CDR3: CASSRGGLQETQYF; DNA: TGTGCCAGCAGCAGGGGAGGGCTCCAAGAGACCCAGTACTTC
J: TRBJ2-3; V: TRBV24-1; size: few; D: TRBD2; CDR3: CATSDQAGGGTDTQYF; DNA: TGTGCCACCAGTGACCAAGCGGGAGGTGGCACAGATACGCAGTATTTT
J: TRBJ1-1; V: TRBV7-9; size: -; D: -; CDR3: CASSAPRSRNTEAFF; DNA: TGTGCCAGCAGTGCCCCTCGGTCCAGGAACACTGAAGCTTTCTTT
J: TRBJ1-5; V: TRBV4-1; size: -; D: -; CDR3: CASSQDGDLVQPQHF; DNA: TGCGCCAGCAGCCAAGATGGGGACTTAGTTCAGCCCCAGCATTTT
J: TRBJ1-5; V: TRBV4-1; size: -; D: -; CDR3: CASSPIRGVPRHF; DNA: TGCGCCAGCAGCCCCATCCGGGGAGTGCCCCGGCATTTT
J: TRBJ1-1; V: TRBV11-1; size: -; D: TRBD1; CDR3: CASSLNELRQGRTEAFF; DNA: TGTGCCAGCAGCTTGAATGAATTACGACAGGGGAGGACTGAAGCTTTCTTT
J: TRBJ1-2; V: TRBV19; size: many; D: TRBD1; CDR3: CASSIVPWDRVYGYTF; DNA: TGTGCCAGTAGTATAGTACCCTGGGACAGGGTCTATGGCTACACCTTC
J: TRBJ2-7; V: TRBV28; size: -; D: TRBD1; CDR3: CASSRWDREVAEQYF; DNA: TGTGCCAGCAGTCGATGGGACAGGGAGGTCGCCGAGCAGTACTTC
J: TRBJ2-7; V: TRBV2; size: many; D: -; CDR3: CASSVLKKDRQYF; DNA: TGTGCCAGCAGCGTTCTGAAAAAGGATCGGCAGTACTTC
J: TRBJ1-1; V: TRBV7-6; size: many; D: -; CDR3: CASSLAGDGTEAFF; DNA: TGTGCCAGCAGCTTAGCGGGGGACGGAACTGAAGCTTTCTTT
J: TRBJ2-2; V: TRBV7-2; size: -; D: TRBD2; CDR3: CASRLAGGITGELFF; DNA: TGTGCCAGCAGACTAGCGGGAGGTATCACCGGGGAGCTGTTTTTT
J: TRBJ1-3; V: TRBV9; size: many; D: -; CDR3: CASSPSISGNTIYF; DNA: TGTGCCAGCAGCCCGAGCATATCTGGAAACACCATATATTTT
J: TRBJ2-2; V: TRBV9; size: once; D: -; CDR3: CASSVTQIGTGELFF; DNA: TGTGCCAGCAGCGTAACACAAATAGGCACCGGGGAGCTGTTTTTT
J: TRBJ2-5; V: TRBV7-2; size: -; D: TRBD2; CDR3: CASSLVGTSGIGETQYF; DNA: TGTGCCAGCAGCTTAGTTGGGACTAGCGGGATAGGGGAGACCCAATACTTC
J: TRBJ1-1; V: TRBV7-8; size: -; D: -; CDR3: CASSWGEGSTEAFF; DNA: TGTGCCAGCAGTTGGGGGGAGGGGAGCACTGAAGCTTTCTTT
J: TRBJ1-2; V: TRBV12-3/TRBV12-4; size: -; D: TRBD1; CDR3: CASSPAGQKAYGYTF; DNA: TGTGCCAGCAGCCCCGCGGGACAGAAAGCCTATGGCTACACCTTC
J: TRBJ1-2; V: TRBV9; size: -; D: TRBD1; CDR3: CASSVAGQGSGNTF; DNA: TGTGCCAGCAGCGTAGCGGGACAGGGGTCTGGAAACACCTTC
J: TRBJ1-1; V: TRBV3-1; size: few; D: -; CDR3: CASSQIDTEAFF; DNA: TGTGCCAGCAGCCAAATTGACACTGAAGCTTTCTTT
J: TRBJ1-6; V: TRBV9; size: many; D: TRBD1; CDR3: CASSVTTGDSPLHF; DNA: TGTGCCAGCAGCGTGACGACAGGGGATTCACCCCTCCACTTT
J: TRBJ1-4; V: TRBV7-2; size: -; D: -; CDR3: CASSLAIATNEKLFF; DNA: TGTGCCAGCAGCTTAGCTATAGCAACTAATGAAAAACTGTTTTTT
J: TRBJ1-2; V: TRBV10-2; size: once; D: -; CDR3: CASSTAGLGGGYTF; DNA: TGTGCCAGCAGTACGGCGGGCCTGGGGGGTGGCTACACCTTC
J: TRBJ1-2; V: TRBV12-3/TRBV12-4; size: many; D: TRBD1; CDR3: CASTQWGTGSGYTF; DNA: TGTGCCAGCACCCAGTGGGGGACAGGGAGCGGCTACACCTTC
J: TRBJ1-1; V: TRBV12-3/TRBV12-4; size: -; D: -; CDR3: CASSPLLMNTEAFF; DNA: TGTGCCAGCAGCCCGTTGCTCATGAACACTGAAGCTTTCTTT
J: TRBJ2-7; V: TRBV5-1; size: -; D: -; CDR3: CASSLVGQYHEQYF; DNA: TGCGCCAGCAGCTTGGTAGGACAGTACCACGAGCAGTACTTC